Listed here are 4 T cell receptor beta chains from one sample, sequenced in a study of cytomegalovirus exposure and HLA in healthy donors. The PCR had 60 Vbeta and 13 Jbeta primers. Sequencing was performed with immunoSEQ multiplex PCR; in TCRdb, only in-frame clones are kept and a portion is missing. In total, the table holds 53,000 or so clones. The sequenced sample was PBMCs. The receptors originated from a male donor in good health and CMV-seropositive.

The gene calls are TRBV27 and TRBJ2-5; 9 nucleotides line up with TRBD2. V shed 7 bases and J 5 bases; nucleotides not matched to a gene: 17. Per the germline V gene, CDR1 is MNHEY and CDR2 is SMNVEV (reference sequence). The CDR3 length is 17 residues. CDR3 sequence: CASTRTGRGGGVETQYF. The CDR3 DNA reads TGTGCCAGCACCAGAACGGGGCGGGGCGGGGGGGTTGAGACCCAGTACTTC.

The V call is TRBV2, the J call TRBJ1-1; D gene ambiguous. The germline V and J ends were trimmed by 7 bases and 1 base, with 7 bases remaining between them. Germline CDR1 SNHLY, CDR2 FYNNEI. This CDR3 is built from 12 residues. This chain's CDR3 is CASMRPNTEAFF. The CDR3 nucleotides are TGTGCCAGCATGCGGCCGAACACTGAAGCTTTCTTT.

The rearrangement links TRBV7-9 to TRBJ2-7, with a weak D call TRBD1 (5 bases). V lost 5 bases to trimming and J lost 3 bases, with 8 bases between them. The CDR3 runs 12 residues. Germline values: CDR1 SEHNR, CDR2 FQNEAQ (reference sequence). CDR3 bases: TGTGCCAGCAGCCAGACAGACTACGAGCAGTACTTC. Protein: CASSQTDYEQYF.

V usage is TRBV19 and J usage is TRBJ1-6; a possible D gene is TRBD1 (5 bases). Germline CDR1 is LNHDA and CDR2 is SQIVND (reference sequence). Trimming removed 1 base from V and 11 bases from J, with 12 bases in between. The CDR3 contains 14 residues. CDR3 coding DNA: TGTGCCAGTAGTATAGTAGGCGGGGACGCACCCCTCCACTTT. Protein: CASSIVGGDAPLHF. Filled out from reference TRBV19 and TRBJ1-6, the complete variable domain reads DGGITQSPKYLFRKEGQNVTLSCEQNLNHDAMYWYRQDPGQGLRLIYYSQIVNDFQKGDIAEGYSVSREKKESFPLTVTSAQKNPTAFYLCASSIVGGDAPLHFGNGTRLTVT.